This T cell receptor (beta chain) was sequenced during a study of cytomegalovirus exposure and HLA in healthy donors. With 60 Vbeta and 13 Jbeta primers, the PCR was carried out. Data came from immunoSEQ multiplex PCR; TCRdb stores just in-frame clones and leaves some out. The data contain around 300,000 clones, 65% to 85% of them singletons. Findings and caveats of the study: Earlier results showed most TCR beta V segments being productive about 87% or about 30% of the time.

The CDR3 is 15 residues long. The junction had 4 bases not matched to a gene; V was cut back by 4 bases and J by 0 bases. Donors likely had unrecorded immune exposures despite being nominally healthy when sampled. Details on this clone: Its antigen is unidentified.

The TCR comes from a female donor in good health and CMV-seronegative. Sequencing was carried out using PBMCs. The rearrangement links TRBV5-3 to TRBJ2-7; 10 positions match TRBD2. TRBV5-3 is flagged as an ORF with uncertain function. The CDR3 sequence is CARSPGLADSYEQYF. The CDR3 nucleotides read TGTGCCAGAAGCCCAGGACTAGCGGACTCCTACGAGCAGTACTTC.